The present T cell receptor (beta chain) was sequenced within a study of blood T cell repertoires in COVID-19. Study-level background: Sites in the United States, Italy and Spain provided acute and convalescent COVID-19 samples. PBMCs, B-cell-depleted T cells, or T cells provided the cDNA or gDNA that made up the material.

Authors' methods: Amplified reference gene primers provided the basis for estimating nucleated cell counts. Profiled with immunoSEQ multiplex PCR; TCRdb holds only in-frame clones, not every one. The V and J calls and clone size come from that table; D and trimming were worked out from the DNA. Found here are more than 45,000 clones, 85% to 90% of them singletons; the top ten hold about 3%. Seattle-derived patients entered the study during active infection and were followed longitudinally. The CDR3 loop spans 24 amino acids. The J segment lost 4 bases and the V segment lost 4 bases, leaving 30 bases of the junction unmatched. Germline CDR1 SGHRS, CDR2 YFSETQ.

The V gene is TRBV5-1, the J gene TRBJ2-1, with TRBD2 matching over 12 bases. The sample consisted of peripheral blood. The clonotype originates from a woman aged 80 or over with COVID-19, enrolled during active disease. The CDR3 loop reads CASSVEGQRAALRLAGEQYNEQFF. As DNA, the CDR3 is TGCGCCAGCAGCGTGGAGGGGCAGCGAGCCGCTTTAAGACTAGCGGGGGAACAATACAATGAGCAGTTCTTC. Variable domain in full (rest from reference TRBV5-1 and TRBJ2-1): KAGVTQTPRYLIKTRGQQVTLSCSPISGHRSVSWYQQTPGQGLQFLFEYFSETQRNKGNFPGRFSGRQFSNSRSEMNVSTLELGDSALYLCASSVEGQRAALRLAGEQYNEQFFGPGTRLTVL.